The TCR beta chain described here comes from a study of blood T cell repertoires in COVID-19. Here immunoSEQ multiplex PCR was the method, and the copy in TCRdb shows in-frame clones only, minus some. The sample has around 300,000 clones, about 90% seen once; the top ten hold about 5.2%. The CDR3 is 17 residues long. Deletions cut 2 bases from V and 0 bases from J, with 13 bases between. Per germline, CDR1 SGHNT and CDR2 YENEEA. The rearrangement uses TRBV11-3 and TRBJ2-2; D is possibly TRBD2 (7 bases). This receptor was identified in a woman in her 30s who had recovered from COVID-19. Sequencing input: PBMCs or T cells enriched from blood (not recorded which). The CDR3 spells CASSLKSGGANTGELFF. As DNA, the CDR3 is TGTGCCAGCAGCTTAAAGTCGGGGGGCGCGAACACCGGGGAGCTGTTTTTT.